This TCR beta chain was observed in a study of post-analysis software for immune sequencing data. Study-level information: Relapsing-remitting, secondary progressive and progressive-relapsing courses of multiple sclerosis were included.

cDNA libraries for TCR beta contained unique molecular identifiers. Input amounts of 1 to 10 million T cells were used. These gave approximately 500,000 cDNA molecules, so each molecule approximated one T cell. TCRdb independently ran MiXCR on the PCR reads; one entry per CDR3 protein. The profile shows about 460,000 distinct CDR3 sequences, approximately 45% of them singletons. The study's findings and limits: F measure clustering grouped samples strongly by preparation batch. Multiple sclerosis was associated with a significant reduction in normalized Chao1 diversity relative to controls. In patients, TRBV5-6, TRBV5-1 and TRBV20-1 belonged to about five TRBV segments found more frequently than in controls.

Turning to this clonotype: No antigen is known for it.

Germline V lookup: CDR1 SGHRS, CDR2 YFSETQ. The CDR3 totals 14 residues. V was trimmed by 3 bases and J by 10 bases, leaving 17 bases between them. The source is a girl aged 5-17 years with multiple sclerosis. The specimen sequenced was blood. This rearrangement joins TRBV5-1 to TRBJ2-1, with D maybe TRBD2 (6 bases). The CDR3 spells CASSSGDGYDEQFF. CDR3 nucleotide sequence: TGCGCCAGCAGCTCGGGGGACGGGTATGACGAGCAGTTCTTC.